This TCR beta chain was recovered during a study of T cell repertoires in cytomegalovirus infection. Study details: Shared public TCR beta signatures pointed to both CMV infection and a matching HLA type.

There are 13 residues in the CDR3. CDR1 is KGHSH and CDR2 is LQKENI in the germline V gene. V was clipped by 0 bases and J by 6 bases, with 6 bases between them. TCRdb recomputed calls from the reads with MiXCR, one row per CDR3 protein. The data hold 310,000 or so distinct CDR3 sequences, with 15% to 20% observed a single time. To note about this clonotype: Its cognate antigen is unknown.

Findings of the study overall: Cumulative public TCR beta family frequency identified CMV carriers with the relevant HLA. What dominated the ex vivo response were HLA-C-restricted CMV-specific TCR beta clonotypes.

Specimen: PBMCs. This TCR derives from a human donor in good health (CMV status not recorded). Some clones in this sample may be carry-over from other donors' samples. This chain links TRBV18 with TRBJ2-1; D is uncertain. The CDR3 DNA sequence: TGTGCCAGCTCACCACCGACCTCCAATGAGCAGTTCTTC. Translation gives CASSPPTSNEQFF.